The 5 T cell receptor beta chains reported below all come from one sample, sequenced in a study of shared clonotypes between healthy human individuals. The method was immunoSEQ multiplex PCR; TCRdb's version includes in-frame clones alone and lacks a portion of them. This table has roughly 1.4 million clones, 98% appearing once. The material sequenced was naive CD4+ T cells sorted from blood. Subset: CD45RA+ positively selected. The receptors originated from a man aged 25 to 45 in good health.

The genes are TRBV10-1 and TRBJ2-2; D is possibly TRBD1 (6 bases). The ends were cut back, 7 bases at V and 2 bases at J, with 11 bases in the middle. The CDR3 sequence is 14 residues long. Germline assignment: CDR1 WNHNN and CDR2 SYGVQD (reference sequence). CDR3 protein: CASKRDTNTGELFF. The DNA for the CDR3 is TGCGCCAGCAAACGGGACACAAACACCGGGGAGCTGTTTTTT.

This rearrangement joins TRBV6-5 to TRBJ1-5, with 7 bases fitting TRBD1. The V gene's germline CDR1 is MNHEY and CDR2 SVGAGI. V was clipped by 6 bases and J by 4 bases; unmatched bases: 3. There are 13 residues in the CDR3. The CDR3 bases are TGTGCCAGCAGGGACAGGAAGAATCAGCCCCAGCATTTT. Amino acids: CASRDRKNQPQHF.

The CDR3 here is CASSLDGGRAYEQYF. In DNA, the CDR3 is TGTGCCAGCAGCTTAGATGGCGGGAGGGCATACGAGCAGTACTTC. J is TRBJ2-7 and V is TRBV7-2, with TRBD2 matching over 9 bases. The germline V gene has CDR1 SGHTA and CDR2 FQGNSA. The CDR3 loop spans 15 amino acids. Germline trimming cut 1 base from V and 4 bases from J; bases unmatched to any gene: 5.

Only one count was recorded for this clone. Other DNA sequences in the sample encode the same CDR3. This chain joins TRBV5-1 and TRBJ1-5, with D unclear. V lost 2 bases and J lost 5, with 8 bases in between. This CDR3 comprises 13 residues. Germline-derived CDR1 and CDR2 are SGHRS and YFSETQ. The CDR3 sequence: CASSFSGDQPQHF. The CDR3 DNA reads TGCGCCAGCAGCTTCAGCGGGGATCAGCCCCAGCATTTT.

The chain is built from TRBV15 and TRBJ1-1; D call uncertain. V lost 1 base, J lost 5 bases, and 11 bases lay in between. CDR3 size: 14 residues. Germline V gives CDR1 LNHNV, CDR2 YYDKDF (reference sequence). CDR3: CATSRVRTVTEAFF. DNA for the CDR3: TGTGCCACCAGCAGAGTTCGCACTGTTACTGAAGCTTTCTTT.